This T cell receptor (beta chain) came from a study of cytomegalovirus exposure and HLA in healthy donors. Broader study findings: Among TCR sequences, most were rare, though some public TCRs appeared in many donors. Some TCR beta chains (164 of them) were listed as cytomegalovirus-associated.

Germline V gene sequence: CDR1 MNHEY, CDR2 SMNVEV (reference sequence). The CDR3 loop spans 18 amino acids. V was shortened by 6 bases and J by 7 bases, with 27 bases between the two germline ends. Produced via immunoSEQ multiplex PCR; TCRdb's table is partial and in-frame only. The sample includes about 150,000 clones, around 84% of them seen just once. Note on this clone: Its antigen is currently unknown.

The sample taken for sequencing was PBMCs. The J gene is TRBJ1-4, the V gene TRBV27; D is uncertain. The TCR was taken from a human donor in good health. CDR3 nucleotides: TGTGCCAGCAGCGACTATTTGAGTAGGTCTAGGCGCGGTGAAAAACTGTTTTTT. Translating it yields CASSDYLSRSRRGEKLFF.